Listed here are 13 T cell receptor beta chains from one sample, sequenced in a study of shared clonotypes between healthy human individuals. Produced via immunoSEQ multiplex PCR; TCRdb's table is partial and in-frame only. The repertoire consists of approximately 1.5 million clones, with approximately 98% occurring once and the leading ten covering 0.4% to 0.45%. Sequencing used naive CD4+ T cells sorted from blood. Subset of the sample: CD45RA+ positively selected. These receptors originate from a man in his thirties or forties in good health.

The V and J genes are TRBV9 and TRBJ2-1; no clear D gene. Germline V gene sequence: CDR1 SGDLS, CDR2 YYNGEE. The CDR3 totals 16 residues. The V end was cut by 4 bases, the J end by 9 bases, with 23 bases between. The CDR3 loop is CASSYGPGTTFGEQFF. DNA for the CDR3: TGTGCCAGCAGCTACGGCCCGGGCACCACTTTCGGTGAGCAGTTCTTC. The whole variable domain, remainder taken from reference TRBV9 and TRBJ2-1, is DSGVTQTPKHLITATGQRVTLRCSPRSGDLSVYWYQQSLDQGLQFLIQYYNGEERAKGNILERFSAQQFPDLHSELNLSSLELGDSALYFCASSYGPGTTFGEQFFGPGTRLTVL.

This clone appeared once. This rearrangement joins TRBV2 to TRBJ2-1, with TRBD2 matching 12 bases. The CDR3 extends over 14 amino acids. J gave up 9 bases and V 4 bases, and 4 bases lay outside the gene matches. Germline CDR1 and CDR2: SNHLY and FYNNEI. The CDR3 bases are TGTGCCAGCAGTGGACTAGCGGGAGACGGTGAGCAGTTCTTC. Translated: CASSGLAGDGEQFF.

Only one count was recorded for this clone. This chain uses TRBV25-1 with TRBJ2-7; 8 bases match TRBD1. The germline gives CDR1 MGHDK, CDR2 SYGVNS. This CDR3 is 13 amino acids long. With V trimmed by 3 bases and J by 7 bases, 5 bases remained unmatched. CDR3 nucleotide sequence: TGTGCCAGCAGTGAGAACAACAGGGGGGAGCAGTACTTC. Amino acid sequence: CASSENNRGEQYF.

The rearrangement uses TRBV10-3 and TRBJ1-3, with D unresolved. V was cut by 0 bases and J by 1 base, with 7 bases left in between. CDR3 size: 15 residues. Germline V CDR1 and CDR2: ENHRY, SYGVKD. The CDR3 bases are TGTGCCATCAGTGAGTCGGTGTTATCTGGAAACACCATATATTTT. It encodes CAISESVLSGNTIYF.

The CDR3 nucleotides read TGTGCCAGCAGTGGAAGGGGAGGGCCAGATACGCAGTATTTT. Translation gives CASSGRGGPDTQYF. This chain uses TRBV9 with TRBJ2-3; the match to TRBD2 covers 7 bases. This CDR3 has 14 amino acids. The ends lost 5 bases at V and 4 bases at J; junction bases unmatched: 7. In germline, CDR1 is SGDLS, CDR2 YYNGEE.

This clone was seen just once. The chain has TRBV10-3 and TRBJ2-7, with D possibly called TRBD1 or TRBD2 (5 bases each). This CDR3 contains 14 residues. The germline V gene encodes CDR1 ENHRY and CDR2 SYGVKD. The germline V and J ends were trimmed by 6 bases and 3 bases, with 15 bases remaining between them. The DNA of the CDR3 is TGTGCCATCAGGGATCAGGGAGTTCGCTACGAGCAGTACTTC. It encodes CAIRDQGVRYEQYF.

This clone was detected only once. The CDR3 sequence is CASRTTGDKGETQYF. CDR3 sequence (DNA): TGTGCCAGCAGAACGACAGGGGACAAAGGGGAGACCCAGTACTTC. This sequence joins TRBV6-5 and TRBJ2-5; 8 positions match TRBD1. CDR1 is MNHEY, CDR2 SVGAGI, per germline. The CDR3 sequence is 15 residues long. The junction had 11 bases not matched to a gene; V was cut back by 6 bases and J by 5 bases.

This sequence joins TRBV28 and TRBJ2-7; 10 bases map to TRBD1. CDR3 length: 16 amino acids. Looked up from germline, CDR1 is MDHEN and CDR2 is SYDVKM. V trimming: 6 bases; J trimming: 4 bases; junction bases outside the gene matches: 12. CDR3 sequence (DNA): TGTGCCAGCAGACCTACCGGGACAGGGGTATTGTACGAGCAGTACTTC. This translates into CASRPTGTGVLYEQYF.

The chain carries TRBV7-9 and TRBJ2-2, with 9 nucleotides matching TRBD1. Germline-derived CDR1 and CDR2 are SEHNR and FQNEAQ (reference sequence). The J segment lost 5 bases and the V segment lost 5 bases, leaving 18 bases of the junction unmatched. The CDR3 loop spans 19 amino acids. The CDR3 region is CASSRPGTGSTPGTGELFF. The CDR3 DNA sequence: TGTGCCAGCAGCCGTCCCGGGACAGGGTCCACTCCGGGGACCGGGGAGCTGTTTTTT.

The V gene is TRBV7-6, the J gene TRBJ2-2; tentative D call: TRBD2 (5 bases). V was trimmed by 3 bases and J by 4 bases, leaving 15 bases between them. The CDR3 consists of 16 residues. Germline-derived CDR1 and CDR2 are SGHVS and FNYEAQ. CDR3 residues: CASSFRDRAFTGELFF. In nucleotides, the CDR3 is TGTGCCAGCAGCTTCCGGGATCGGGCGTTCACCGGGGAGCTGTTTTTT.

The J gene is TRBJ2-7, the V gene TRBV7-8; the match to TRBD1 covers 7 bases. Trimming at V came to 5 bases and at J to 0 bases, leaving 10 bases not matched to a gene. The CDR3 has 16 residues. Germline V CDR1 and CDR2: SGHVS, FQNEAQ. CDR3 bases: TGTGCCAGCAGCGGTAGATGGGGACAGAACTCCTACGAGCAGTACTTC. Its translation: CASSGRWGQNSYEQYF. The entire variable domain, with the rest obtained from reference TRBV7-8 and TRBJ2-7, is as follows: GAGVSQSPRYKVAKRGQDVALRCDPISGHVSLFWYQQALGQGPEFLTYFQNEAQLDKSGLPSDRFFAERPEGSVSTLKIQRTQQEDSAVYLCASSGRWGQNSYEQYFGPGTRLTVT.

This chain uses TRBV30 with TRBJ2-1; perhaps TRBD1 as D (5 bases). The V and J ends lost 0 bases and 8 bases respectively, with 8 bases between them. Germline CDR1 GTSNPN, CDR2 SVGIG (reference sequence). CDR3 length: 12 residues. CDR3 coding DNA: TGTGCCTGGAGTGTCCAGGGATATGAGCAGTTCTTC. Its protein is CAWSVQGYEQFF.

The chain recombines TRBV5-4 with TRBJ2-2; D unclear. The CDR3 sequence is 13 residues long. CDR1 and CDR2 from the germline V gene are SGHNT and YYREEE (reference sequence). Trimming left V 7 bases short and J 6 bases short, with 13 bases between. The CDR3 region has the DNA TGTGCCAGCTCCTACAAGGCGGCCGGGGAGCTGTTTTTT. Translated: CASSYKAAGELFF.